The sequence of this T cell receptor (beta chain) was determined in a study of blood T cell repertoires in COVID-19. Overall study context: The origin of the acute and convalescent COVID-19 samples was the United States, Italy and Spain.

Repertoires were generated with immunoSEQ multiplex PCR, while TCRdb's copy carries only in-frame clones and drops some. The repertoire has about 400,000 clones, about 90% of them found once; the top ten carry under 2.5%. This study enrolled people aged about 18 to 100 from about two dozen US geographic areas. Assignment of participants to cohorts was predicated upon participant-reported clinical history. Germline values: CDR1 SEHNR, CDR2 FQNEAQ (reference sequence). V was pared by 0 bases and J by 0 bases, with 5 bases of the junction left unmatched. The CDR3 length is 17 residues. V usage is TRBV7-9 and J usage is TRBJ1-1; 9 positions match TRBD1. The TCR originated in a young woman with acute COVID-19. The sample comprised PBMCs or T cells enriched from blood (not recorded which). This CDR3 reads CASSLALQGAMNTEAFF. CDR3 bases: TGTGCCAGCAGCTTAGCCCTACAGGGGGCGATGAACACTGAAGCTTTCTTT.